The rows below give T cell receptor beta chains drawn from one sample of a study of blood T cell repertoires in COVID-19. The assay was immunoSEQ multiplex PCR, and TCRdb's table has in-frame clones only and misses some. The sample has 300,000 to 350,000 clones; over 75% are singletons. Sample: PBMCs or T cells enriched from blood (not recorded which). The origin of the receptors is a man younger than 45 who had recovered from COVID-19. Each CDR3 is given with its conserved first and last residue. Fields, in order: CDR3 protein, CDR3 DNA, J gene, V gene, D gene, clone size. D genes are given only for firm matches. The size of a clone is reported for some rows only, either as once, few or many, or as a class for expanded clones.

CDR3aa: CASSPGQGLVGELFF
CDR3nt: TGTGCCAGCAGCCCGGGACAGGGGTTGGTCGGGGAGCTGTTTTTT
j_gene: TRBJ2-2
v_gene: TRBV27
d_gene: TRBD1
abundance: few

CDR3aa: CATLQGTSGWNEQFF
CDR3nt: TGTGCCACCCTCCAGGGGACTAGCGGCTGGAATGAGCAGTTCTTC
j_gene: TRBJ2-1
v_gene: TRBV10-3
d_gene: TRBD2
abundance: -

CDR3aa: CASSLPQGTGSTSEQFF
CDR3nt: TGTGCCAGCAGCTTACCTCAGGGGACGGGGTCAACAAGTGAGCAGTTCTTC
j_gene: TRBJ2-1
v_gene: TRBV7-9
d_gene: -
abundance: once

CDR3aa: CASGGQGGGETQYF
CDR3nt: TGTGCCAGCGGGGGACAGGGGGGTGGAGAGACCCAGTACTTC
j_gene: TRBJ2-5
v_gene: TRBV11-2
d_gene: TRBD1
abundance: once

CDR3aa: CASTPSPVGNTIYF
CDR3nt: TGTGCCAGCACCCCCTCTCCAGTCGGAAACACCATATATTTT
j_gene: TRBJ1-3
v_gene: TRBV2
d_gene: -
abundance: few

CDR3aa: CASSFGLQAQPQHF
CDR3nt: TGTGCCAGCAGCTTTGGGCTACAGGCTCAGCCCCAGCATTTT
j_gene: TRBJ1-5
v_gene: TRBV7-2
d_gene: -
abundance: -

CDR3aa: CASSPVGPHNEQFF
CDR3nt: TGTGCCAGCAGCCCCGTTGGGCCCCACAATGAGCAGTTCTTC
j_gene: TRBJ2-1
v_gene: TRBV7-2
d_gene: -
abundance: few

CDR3aa: CASSLQGTEKLFF
CDR3nt: TGTGCCAGCAGTTTACAGGGGACTGAAAAACTGTTTTTT
j_gene: TRBJ1-4
v_gene: TRBV27
d_gene: -
abundance: -

CDR3aa: CASSLREKLFF
CDR3nt: TGTGCCAGCAGTTTGAGAGAAAAACTGTTTTTT
j_gene: TRBJ1-4
v_gene: TRBV12-3/TRBV12-4
d_gene: -
abundance: -

CDR3aa: CASSQRLSGDKLYNEQFF
CDR3nt: TGCGCCAGCAGCCAACGTTTGTCAGGGGACAAACTTTACAATGAGCAGTTCTTC
j_gene: TRBJ2-1
v_gene: TRBV4-1
d_gene: -
abundance: -

CDR3aa: CASSIDRGMGDGYTF
CDR3nt: TGTGCCAGCAGCATCGACAGGGGGATGGGCGATGGCTACACCTTC
j_gene: TRBJ1-2
v_gene: TRBV6-5
d_gene: TRBD1
abundance: -

CDR3aa: CASSPRLAGNQETQYF
CDR3nt: TGCGCCAGCAGCCCGCGACTAGCGGGGAACCAAGAGACCCAGTACTTC
j_gene: TRBJ2-5
v_gene: TRBV4-3
d_gene: TRBD2
abundance: -

CDR3aa: CASSPRRSAFPTF
CDR3nt: TGTGCCAGCAGCCCACGGCGGTCGGCTTTCCCTACCTTT
j_gene: TRBJ1-4
v_gene: TRBV11-1
d_gene: -
abundance: -

CDR3aa: CASSYSSGVNTEAFF
CDR3nt: TGTGCCAGCAGTTACTCTTCAGGGGTTAACACTGAAGCTTTCTTT
j_gene: TRBJ1-1
v_gene: TRBV6-5
d_gene: -
abundance: -

CDR3aa: CASSLAGNTGELFF
CDR3nt: TGCGCCAGCAGCTTGGCCGGGAACACCGGGGAGCTGTTTTTT
j_gene: TRBJ2-2
v_gene: TRBV5-1
d_gene: -
abundance: -

CDR3aa: CASSYSMGGAAGELFF
CDR3nt: TGTGCCAGCAGTTACTCGATGGGGGGGGCGGCCGGGGAGCTGTTTTTT
j_gene: TRBJ2-2
v_gene: TRBV6-5
d_gene: -
abundance: -

CDR3aa: CAWSVMNTEAFF
CDR3nt: TGTGCCTGGAGCGTAATGAACACTGAAGCTTTCTTT
j_gene: TRBJ1-1
v_gene: TRBV30
d_gene: -
abundance: -

CDR3aa: CASTPRGTGPTEAFF
CDR3nt: TGTGCCAGCACCCCGCGAGGAACAGGGCCCACTGAAGCTTTCTTT
j_gene: TRBJ1-1
v_gene: TRBV7-2
d_gene: -
abundance: -

CDR3aa: CASRPQGTENSPLHF
CDR3nt: TGTGCCAGCAGGCCACAGGGCACTGAAAATTCACCCCTCCACTTT
j_gene: TRBJ1-6
v_gene: TRBV7-9
d_gene: -
abundance: -

CDR3aa: CASSEGTGYGYTF
CDR3nt: TGCGCCAGCAGTGAGGGGACAGGCTATGGCTACACCTTC
j_gene: TRBJ1-2
v_gene: TRBV10-1
d_gene: TRBD1
abundance: -

CDR3aa: CASTSGTAHSPLHF
CDR3nt: TGTGCCAGCACCTCCGGGACAGCTCATTCACCCCTCCACTTT
j_gene: TRBJ1-6
v_gene: TRBV7-9
d_gene: TRBD1
abundance: -

CDR3aa: CASSLSGGSYNEQFF
CDR3nt: TGTGCCAGCAGCCTTAGCGGGGGCTCATACAATGAGCAGTTCTTC
j_gene: TRBJ2-1
v_gene: TRBV4-2
d_gene: TRBD2
abundance: -

CDR3aa: CASSDDSVEQFF
CDR3nt: TGTGCCAGCAGTGATGACTCGGTAGAGCAGTTCTTC
j_gene: TRBJ2-1
v_gene: TRBV27
d_gene: -
abundance: -

CDR3aa: CASSTGTSGGATYEQYF
CDR3nt: TGTGCCAGCAGCACCGGGACTAGCGGGGGAGCGACCTACGAGCAGTACTTC
j_gene: TRBJ2-7
v_gene: TRBV9
d_gene: TRBD2
abundance: -